Each of the 27 T cell receptor beta chains below was sequenced from the same sample in a study of cytomegalovirus exposure and HLA in healthy donors. The PCR contained 60 Vbeta and 13 Jbeta primers. Only in-frame clones appear in the TCRdb table, and some are missing; sequencing was by immunoSEQ multiplex PCR. The sample has 68,000 or so clones, 75% to 90% seen once. The sequencing input was PBMCs. The receptors were gathered from a human donor in good health.

This clone has just a few counts. The V gene is TRBV7-3, the J gene TRBJ1-2; a weak D match, TRBD1 (5 bases). The CDR3 is 13 amino acids. V dropped 4 bases and J dropped 6 bases, with 12 bases sitting between them. Germline CDR1 and CDR2: SGHTA and FQGTGA. The CDR3 bases are TGTGCCAGCAGCTCCCGACAGCCGGATGGCTACACCTTC. It encodes CASSSRQPDGYTF.

The chain links TRBV19 to TRBJ2-3, with 9 bases aligning to TRBD2. V trimming: 3 bases; J trimming: 9 bases; junction bases outside the gene matches: 16. This CDR3 has 17 residues. The germline V gene has CDR1 LNHDA and CDR2 SQIVND (reference sequence). The CDR3 DNA reads TGTGCCAGTAGTATGACTGGTAGGGCGGGGGGGCTTGAAACGCAGTATTTT. Its protein is CASSMTGRAGGLETQYF.

The V call is TRBV28, the J call TRBJ1-6, with D unclear. The CDR3 totals 16 residues. Germline-derived CDR1 and CDR2 are MDHEN and SYDVKM. The V and J ends lost 3 bases and 2 bases respectively, with 11 bases between them. DNA of the CDR3: TGTGCCAGCAGTTTCGGAAGAGGCCCCTATAATTCACCCCTCCACTTT. Its translation is CASSFGRGPYNSPLHF.

The V and J genes are TRBV6-5 and TRBJ2-3; D perhaps matches TRBD2 (5 bases). The CDR3 covers 16 residues. CDR1 is MNHEY, CDR2 SVGAGI, per germline. The V and J ends lost 4 bases and 6 bases respectively, with 20 bases between them. The CDR3 here is CASSSGSAIPGDTQYF. CDR3 DNA: TGTGCCAGCAGTTCAGGATCTGCTATTCCGGGGGATACGCAGTATTTT.

This chain uses TRBV6-5 with TRBJ2-3; 11 positions match TRBD2. V lost 6 bases, J lost 4 bases, and 3 bases stayed unmatched. In germline, CDR1 is MNHEY, CDR2 SVGAGI. This CDR3 is built from 14 residues. The CDR3: CASRNSGGADTQYF. The CDR3, as DNA: TGTGCCAGCAGGAATAGCGGGGGGGCAGATACGCAGTATTTT.

The chain carries TRBV5-1 and TRBJ2-3; 9 positions match TRBD2. The CDR3 has 15 amino acids. CDR1 is SGHRS, CDR2 YFSETQ, per germline. Trimming removed 2 bases from V and 5 bases from J; junction bases left unmatched: 6. The CDR3 is CASSFSSGVLDTQYF. The CDR3 bases are TGCGCCAGCAGCTTCTCTAGCGGGGTTTTAGATACGCAGTATTTT.

This sequence joins TRBV11-2 and TRBJ2-5, with a weak D call TRBD1 (7 bases). V lost 8 bases and J 6 bases, leaving 10 bases between the germline ends. The length of the CDR3 is 11 residues. Germline CDR1 reads SGHAT; CDR2 reads FQNNGV. The CDR3: CASQGGQTQYF. Written as DNA, the CDR3 is TGTGCCAGCCAGGGGGGACAGACCCAGTACTTC.

This clone has only one observation. The chain is built from TRBV19 and TRBJ2-5; 12 nucleotides match TRBD2. Germline V gives CDR1 LNHDA, CDR2 SQIVND (reference sequence). J lost 5 bases, V lost 4 bases, and 11 bases had no gene match. The CDR3 loop spans 17 amino acids. CDR3 amino acids: CASSNELAGGVTETQYF. The CDR3 DNA is TGTGCCAGTAGTAACGAACTAGCGGGGGGAGTCACGGAGACCCAGTACTTC.

The chain combines TRBV5-1 with TRBJ2-2; weak D call: TRBD1 (5 bases). The CDR3 covers 15 residues. Germline-derived CDR1 and CDR2 are SGHRS and YFSETQ. Trimming left V 0 bases short and J 1 base short, with 7 bases between. CDR3 protein: CASSLEQGNTGELFF. CDR3 sequence (DNA): TGCGCCAGCAGCTTGGAGCAGGGGAACACCGGGGAGCTGTTTTTT.

This chain links TRBV12-5 with TRBJ2-3; 7 bases line up with TRBD2. The germline V gene has CDR1 LGHNT and CDR2 FRNRAP. Unmatched junction bases numbered 8, after V lost 5 bases and J lost 9 bases. This CDR3 contains 13 residues. CDR3 in amino acids: CASGPDGGGTQYF. The CDR3 DNA reads as TGTGCTAGTGGTCCCGATGGGGGAGGGACGCAGTATTTT.

The sample holds a few counts of this clone. The chain employs TRBV28 and TRBJ1-1; D call uncertain. The V and J ends lost 5 bases and 1 base respectively, with 17 bases between them. The V gene's germline CDR1 is MDHEN and CDR2 SYDVKM. This CDR3 spans 16 amino acids. The CDR3 bases are TGTGCCAGCAGTACCCCCACTTCCCCTGGGAACACTGAAGCTTTCTTT. Amino acid sequence: CASSTPTSPGNTEAFF.

CDR3 residues: CASSFPGGTDTQYF. The CDR3 coding sequence is TGTGCCAGCAGTTTTCCCGGGGGGACAGATACGCAGTATTTT. V gene TRBV27 combines with J gene TRBJ2-3, with 7 bases that match TRBD2. Losses at the gene ends were 3 bases for V and 3 bases for J; bases not matched to a gene: 3. This CDR3 is built from 14 residues. Per the germline V gene, CDR1 is MNHEY and CDR2 is SMNVEV (reference sequence).

A single count supports this clone. The J gene is TRBJ1-2, the V gene TRBV9; a weak D match, TRBD1 (5 bases). V was cut by 0 bases and J by 4 bases, with 7 bases left in between. Germline V lookup: CDR1 SGDLS, CDR2 YYNGEE. CDR3 length: 13 amino acids. In DNA form, the CDR3 reads TGTGCCAGCAGCGTAGATCAGGGCTATGGCTACACCTTC. Amino acids: CASSVDQGYGYTF.

In its sample, this clone was seen once. The genes are TRBV5-1 and TRBJ2-1; possible D gene TRBD2, 5 bases. With 3 bases removed from V and 7 bases from J, the gap between germline ends came to 20 bases. The germline gives CDR1 SGHRS, CDR2 YFSETQ. The CDR3 contains 16 residues. As DNA, the CDR3 is TGCGCCAGCAGCTCGAACGGTGCAGCCCCGGGGAATGAGCAGTTCTTC. It translates to CASSSNGAAPGNEQFF.

The chain combines TRBV10-3 with TRBJ1-6; 7 bases fit TRBD1. This CDR3 region has 14 residues. From germline, CDR1 is ENHRY and CDR2 SYGVKD. The V and J ends lost 10 bases and 7 bases, in that order; junction bases with no gene match: 10. The CDR3 sequence is CATVDGTDNSPLHF. CDR3 bases: TGTGCCACGGTCGACGGGACAGACAATTCACCCCTCCACTTT.

V usage is TRBV9 and J usage is TRBJ2-3, with D maybe TRBD1 (5 bases). The V end was cut by 5 bases, the J end by 0 bases, with 16 bases between. The CDR3 totals 16 residues. The germline V gene has CDR1 SGDLS and CDR2 YYNGEE. For the CDR3, the DNA is TGTGCCAGCAGTCTTCTAGGGGATCTAAGCACAGATACGCAGTATTTT. Translation: CASSLLGDLSTDTQYF.

This chain links TRBV19 with TRBJ1-2; D not resolved. The CDR3 totals 12 residues. Germline V gene data show CDR1 as LNHDA and CDR2 as SQIVND (reference sequence). Trimming pared 0 bases from V and 8 bases from J, leaving 7 bases between. CDR3: CASSIDRGGYTF. The CDR3 DNA sequence: TGTGCCAGTAGTATAGATCGAGGGGGCTACACCTTC.

The V and J genes are TRBV19 and TRBJ2-3; 13 positions agree with TRBD2. CDR1 LNHDA and CDR2 SQIVND come from the germline V gene (reference sequence). V shed 3 bases, J shed 7 bases, and the junction held 7 bases outside the gene matches. The CDR3 consists of 16 residues. CDR3 in amino acids: CASSMGPGLAGYTQYF. The CDR3 nucleotides read TGTGCCAGTAGTATGGGACCGGGACTAGCGGGGTATACGCAGTATTTT.

The chain is built from TRBV19 and TRBJ1-1; perhaps TRBD1 as D (5 bases). The CDR3 loop spans 14 amino acids. Germline lookup yields CDR1 LNHDA and CDR2 SQIVND (reference sequence). Between the trimmed V and J ends, which lost 5 bases and 3 bases, there was a span of 13 bases. In DNA, the CDR3 is TGTGCCAGTAGTTGGGCCACGGGGGACACTGAAGCTTTCTTT. Translating gives CASSWATGDTEAFF.

The table lists this clone with a count of one. This chain links TRBV6-1 with TRBJ1-1; 8 bases map to TRBD1. The CDR3 length is 15 residues. Trimming at V came to 6 bases and at J to 6 bases, leaving 12 bases not matched to a gene. The germline V gene encodes CDR1 MNHNS and CDR2 SASEGT. This CDR3 is CASRPPTGVGAEAFF. Written as DNA, the CDR3 is TGTGCCAGCAGGCCCCCGACAGGGGTCGGGGCTGAAGCTTTCTTT.

The rearrangement joins TRBV7-3 to TRBJ2-2, with 8 bases aligning to TRBD1. Germline loops: CDR1 SGHTA, CDR2 FQGTGA. The length of the CDR3 is 15 residues. V was clipped by 3 bases and J by 1 base; unmatched bases: 1. CDR3 sequence reads: CASSFGTGNTGELFF. Written as DNA, the CDR3 is TGTGCCAGCAGCTTCGGGACAGGGAACACCGGGGAGCTGTTTTTT.

The chain joins TRBV2 to TRBJ2-5; 7 bases are shared with TRBD2. The germline CDR1 and CDR2 sequences are SNHLY and FYNNEI. The CDR3 is made up of 15 amino acids. Germline trimming cut 7 bases from V and 5 bases from J; bases unmatched to any gene: 13. CDR3 nucleotides: TGTGCCAGCATGGGCCCGGCGGGGGAGGTGGAGACCCAGTACTTC. Amino acid sequence: CASMGPAGEVETQYF.

The chain has TRBV29-1 and TRBJ2-5, with a possible D match to TRBD1 (6 bases). Germline V gene sequence: CDR1 SQVTM, CDR2 ANQGSEA. The V and J ends lost 7 bases and 6 bases respectively, with 18 bases between them. The CDR3 runs to 13 residues. The CDR3 sequence: CSAVRAGEKTQYF. CDR3 nucleotide sequence: TGCAGCGCCGTCAGGGCAGGGGAGAAGACCCAGTACTTC.

The CDR3 nucleotides read TGCGCCAGCAGTGGAGGGAACTACGAGCAGTACTTC. Its protein is CASSGGNYEQYF. The chain is built from TRBV5-1 and TRBJ2-7; D is possibly TRBD2 (6 bases). V was cut by 5 bases and J by 3 bases, with 9 bases left in between. The CDR3 has 12 amino acids. Germline V lookup: CDR1 SGHRS, CDR2 YFSETQ.

This clone has just a few counts. The rearrangement joins TRBV5-1 to TRBJ2-2; TRBD1 matches 9 bases. The junction had 11 bases not matched to a gene; V was cut back by 4 bases and J by 7 bases. Germline V lookup: CDR1 SGHRS, CDR2 YFSETQ. The CDR3 extends over 16 amino acids. The CDR3 is CASSLDTGGAGGELFF. CDR3 coding DNA: TGCGCCAGCAGCCTCGACACAGGGGGCGCCGGCGGGGAGCTGTTTTTT.

This clone was recorded once. The chain uses TRBV19 and TRBJ2-1, with TRBD1 as a possible D gene (5 bases). V lost 7 bases, J lost 0 bases, and 10 bases lay in between. The CDR3 length is 14 residues. Germline-derived CDR1 and CDR2 are LNHDA and SQIVND (reference sequence). The DNA for the CDR3 is TGTGCCAGTATAAGGGGAAGCTCCTACAATGAGCAGTTCTTC. This encodes CASIRGSSYNEQFF. The full variable domain, with the rest looked up from reference TRBV19 and TRBJ2-1, is DGGITQSPKYLFRKEGQNVTLSCEQNLNHDAMYWYRQDPGQGLRLIYYSQIVNDFQKGDIAEGYSVSREKKESFPLTVTSAQKNPTAFYLCASIRGSSYNEQFFGPGTRLTVL.

This clone appeared once. The chain is built from TRBV29-1 and TRBJ2-3; 7 bases fit TRBD2. The J segment lost 8 bases and the V segment lost 2 bases, leaving 4 bases of the junction unmatched. The CDR3 loop spans 12 amino acids. Germline V gene lookup returns CDR1 SQVTM and CDR2 ANQGSEA. CDR3 coding DNA: TGCAGCGTTGAAATTGGGAGGGGTACGCAGTATTTT. This encodes CSVEIGRGTQYF.